This T cell receptor (beta chain) was captured in a study of CD8 T cells in Susac syndrome (dated by TCRdb to the late 2010s). Background on the whole study: Whether CD8+ T cell activation and differentiation in Susac syndrome was antigen driven was tested using repertoire sequencing. The clonality of the CD8+ T cell repertoire was compared across 11 to 12 healthy donors, some 14 Susac syndrome patients and fewer than 16 multiple sclerosis patients.

From the germline V gene (reference sequence), CDR1 is MNHEY and CDR2 is SMNVEV. The CDR3 numbers 17 residues from cysteine through phenylalanine. Left in the record is the CDR3 DNA by itself, 51 bases read in frame from the first base. Ends trimmed: V by 0 bases, J by 4 bases; bases unmatched to a gene: 9. Peripheral blood CD8+ and CD4+ T cells from healthy donors, Susac syndrome patients and multiple sclerosis patients were profiled by high-throughput TCR beta sequencing. Treatment-naive patients with stable or active relapsing-remitting disease fulfilling revised McDonald criteria were used as multiple sclerosis controls. Bulk CD8+ and CD4+ T cells were purified by magnetic negative isolation, while CD8+ TEMRA cells were enriched using FACS. Blood was drawn into EDTA tubes, processed within 24 hours, and PBMCs were isolated by density gradient centrifugation. PBMCs intended for TCR sequencing were frozen in liquid nitrogen and were later thawed in a 37 degrees C water bath. The sorted or isolated CD4+, CD8+ and CD8+ TEMRA cells had a purity of 90% or higher.

In regard to this clonotype: This clone's antigen is unknown. No much larger clonotype is one base removed from it; base qualities were not supplied.

Study-wide findings and limitations: The number of individuals in the TCR sequencing and HLA analysis was acknowledged as relatively small.

RNA was extracted with the RNeasy kit and roughly 0.5 to 1 ug was reverse transcribed using random hexamers. The immunoSEQ multiplex PCR assay, covering 54 Vbeta and 13 Jbeta segments, was used to amplify TCR beta CDR3 regions. PCR amplification bias was corrected by using a synthetic template baseline for primer optimization and computational correction. In the paper's pipeline: Reads were assigned to V, D and J genes according to IMGT and analyzed in immunoSEQ Analyzer, with only productive sequences retained. To calculate clonality, Shannon entropy was normalized by log2 of the number of productive unique sequences and then subtracted from one. For each patient and control, public and private clones were evaluated within the 100 most prevalent clones. Clones were defined as Susac-specific if absent from the healthy and MS cohorts, from 900 to 1,300 published viral clones and from other ImmuneACCESS disease sequences. TCRdb handled the public reads itself, with Q25 trimming in fastp and clone calling in MiXCR, and kept productive beta chains. CDR3 protein sequences are deduplicated, and each keeps its most common genes and DNA. The V and J calls and clone size come from TCRdb's table, not from the authors' own analysis. The sample includes 65,000 to 90,000 distinct CDR3 sequences, with approximately 94% observed a single time. The ten top clones hold 0.3% to 0.4% of the sample.

Sequenced input: CD8+ T cells from PBMCs. The chain was built from TRBV27 and TRBJ1-5, and 7 bases in between align with TRBD1. This sequence was found in a human donor with multiple sclerosis. The DNA reads as follows: TGTGCCAGCAGTTTATCGGGTAGGGGGCCAGGGAATCAGCCCCAGCATTTT. This is translated as CASSLSGRGPGNQPQHF.